This T cell receptor beta chain was identified during a study of human T cells and chemical hapten exposure. Across the whole study: Sensitization used 2% DPC on 2 cm by 2 cm upper inner arm skin. Findings and limits, study-wide: A positive correlation with patch test score was found for PT1 expanded TCR counts.

Time point noted: pre-sensitization, week 0. The treatment: therapeutic diphenylcyclopropenone sensitization with weekly scalp DPC. Donation of samples came from alopecia patients who were 18 to 70 years old and suitable for DPC. MiXCR, applied by TCRdb to the RACE reads, yields one record per CDR3 protein. Among roughly 90,000 distinct CDR3 sequences listed, around 9.6% were seen once. Germline V gives CDR1 MNHEY, CDR2 SMNVEV (reference sequence). This CDR3 is 13 amino acids long. The V end lost 5 bases, the J end lost 3 bases, and 10 bases lay between the germline ends. This clonotype was seen at least ten times. Its antigen is unknown.

This chain uses TRBV27 with TRBJ1-1; D call uncertain. The clonotype originates from a middle-aged woman with alopecia areata. Some clones in this sample may be carry-over from other donors' samples. The sample was whole blood, taken in connection with sensitization to the hapten diphenylcyclopropenone (DPC). The DNA of the CDR3 is TGTGCCAGCAGTCCAGCAGCGGACACTGAAGCTTTCTTT. This codes for CASSPAADTEAFF.